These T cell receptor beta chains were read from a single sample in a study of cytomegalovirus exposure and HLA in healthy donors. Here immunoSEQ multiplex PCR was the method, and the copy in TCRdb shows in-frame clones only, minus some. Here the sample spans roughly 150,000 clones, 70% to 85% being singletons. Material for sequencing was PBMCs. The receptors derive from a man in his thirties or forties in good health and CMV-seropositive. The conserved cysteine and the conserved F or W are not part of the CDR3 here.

cdr3_aa: ASSLTRGGQGWDTQY; v_call: TRBV5-6
cdr3_aa: ASSQGDRVETQY; v_call: TRBV4-1
cdr3_aa: ASSVGQVGGELF; v_call: TRBV9
cdr3_aa: ASSPQRGGESSTEAF; v_call: TRBV18
cdr3_aa: AIRGGSYEQY; v_call: TRBV10-3
cdr3_aa: ASSAQQSTDTQY; v_call: TRBV2
cdr3_aa: ASSLLTDYEQY; v_call: TRBV2
cdr3_aa: TSSLPQETQY; v_call: TRBV1
cdr3_aa: ASSFGSYNEQF; v_call: TRBV11-2
cdr3_aa: ASSETDYLNTGELF; v_call: TRBV10-2
cdr3_aa: ASRAVGDEQY; v_call: TRBV2
cdr3_aa: ASSTTSGPLEQY; v_call: TRBV27
cdr3_aa: ASSLAGGAQSGSNYGYT; v_call: TRBV7-9
cdr3_aa: ASSYLGTSGRGEQF; v_call: TRBV6-5
cdr3_aa: ASSRAGPNQPQH; v_call: TRBV6-5
cdr3_aa: ATSSDRGAGSPLH; v_call: TRBV15
cdr3_aa: ASSEGPEAF; v_call: TRBV6-1
cdr3_aa: SVLERGGYT; v_call: TRBV29-1
cdr3_aa: SVESSTGSVEETQY; v_call: TRBV29-1
cdr3_aa: ASSAQGRAQETQY; v_call: TRBV9
cdr3_aa: ASSPDTYQPQH; v_call: TRBV11-2
cdr3_aa: ASSLSMTGGTEAF; v_call: TRBV27
cdr3_aa: ASYSWDTEAF; v_call: TRBV27
cdr3_aa: ASSGTNEGNIQY; v_call: TRBV7-9
cdr3_aa: AWQGNGAAF; v_call: TRBV30
cdr3_aa: ASSPTGFATGNEKLF; v_call: TRBV5-1
cdr3_aa: ASLRTGGADYGYT; v_call: TRBV18
cdr3_aa: ASSLFGTGGFETQY; v_call: TRBV5-1
cdr3_aa: ASSYSTGRGYT; v_call: TRBV6-6
cdr3_aa: ASKLSIAKNIQY; v_call: TRBV13
cdr3_aa: ASSYAGTEGEPY; v_call: TRBV7-9
cdr3_aa: ASSLPGLGQETQY; v_call: TRBV28
cdr3_aa: AFNAETNTEAF; v_call: TRBV30
cdr3_aa: ASSEDSSGAGVQETQY; v_call: TRBV6-1
cdr3_aa: ASSSGTGQETQY; v_call: TRBV11-3
cdr3_aa: ASSPGGGRGAEKLF; v_call: TRBV9
cdr3_aa: SVEAGDEQY; v_call: TRBV29-1
cdr3_aa: ASSWRGGMGANVLT; v_call: TRBV5-4
cdr3_aa: ASSMLASGTSTGANVLT; v_call: TRBV19
cdr3_aa: ASSPYKSDTQY; v_call: TRBV7-3
cdr3_aa: ASSHLDRDTGELF; v_call: TRBV14
cdr3_aa: ASSLSFAGANVLT; v_call: TRBV7-2
cdr3_aa: ASSVGAGVGGNTIY; v_call: TRBV9
cdr3_aa: ASSQYDRLQETQY; v_call: TRBV4-3
cdr3_aa: ASSPYRRTYNEQF; v_call: TRBV11-2
cdr3_aa: ASSLTGQGALKNIQY; v_call: TRBV5-1
cdr3_aa: ASTTGFYNEQF; v_call: TRBV4-2
cdr3_aa: ASSLTGLNSPLH; v_call: TRBV2
cdr3_aa: ASSTLSTDTQY; v_call: TRBV6-5
cdr3_aa: AWSVQGSNEQF; v_call: TRBV30
cdr3_aa: ASSDGTSGYT; v_call: TRBV6-4
cdr3_aa: ASSEGGVQEAIYGYT; v_call: TRBV6-1
cdr3_aa: ASSAPGLAVLNEQF; v_call: TRBV18